This T cell receptor beta chain appears in the sequencing data of a study of beta chain features in type 1 diabetes. Whole-study findings and limits: Lower insertion and higher deletion counts appeared at VDJ junctions in type 1 diabetes patients.

Trimming took 1 base from V and 7 from J; bases not matched to a gene: 4. Germline values: CDR1 LNHDA, CDR2 SQIVND (reference sequence). There are 15 residues in the CDR3. Regarding this clone: Its antigen remains unknown.

The investigators reverse transcribed all of the isolated RNA, so they sequenced expressed TCRB transcripts. Millions of reads, on average, came from each naive, central memory and regulatory T cell sample. Profiled with immunoSEQ multiplex PCR; TCRdb holds only in-frame clones, not every one. The sample records nearly 350,000 clones, 6.5% to 10% being singletons. The J gene is TRBJ2-1, the V gene TRBV19, with 10 bases lining up with TRBD2. The sequence was obtained from a woman aged 18-35 years in good health. Material: central memory CD4+ T cells from blood. In nucleotides, the CDR3 is TGTGCCAGTAGTATAGCTAGCGGGGGTATTAATGAGCAGTTCTTC. Its translation: CASSIASGGINEQFF.